What follows is one T cell receptor (beta chain) and its context. The sample is drawn from a study of blood T cell repertoires in COVID-19. Turning to the study itself: T cells, B-cell-depleted T cells, or PBMCs supplied cDNA or gDNA.

Per germline, CDR1 KGHSH and CDR2 LQKENI. With V trimmed by 4 bases and J by 5 bases, 13 bases remained unmatched. This CDR3 is 16 amino acids long. Profiling relied on immunoSEQ multiplex PCR, and the TCRdb table lists in-frame clones only, not all of them. Counted here are roughly 200,000 clones, around nine tenths occurring once; the ten biggest clones make up roughly a sixth. The chain joins TRBV18 to TRBJ2-5; 7 bases match TRBD1. Sequences were obtained from peripheral blood. The source of this sequence is a man aged 50 to 59 with COVID-19, enrolled during active disease. The CDR3 here is CASSRPTGSVRETQYF. CDR3 DNA: TGTGCCAGCTCACGGCCGACAGGGAGCGTGCGGGAGACCCAGTACTTC.